This T cell receptor (beta chain) was sequenced during a study of vaccination effects on CD4 cells after COVID-19. General study results and limits: Clonal contraction was marked in infection- and vaccine-induced clones late after vaccination. The study enrolled few convalescent patients and sampled no early post-infection timepoints.

Upon completion of around eleven days in culture, CD4+ T cells were isolated. Two-dose vaccination with either BNT162b2 or mRNA-1273 was given to the participants. The CDR3 length is 14 residues. The V end lost 9 bases, the J end lost 1 base, and 13 bases lay between the germline ends. The germline CDR1 and CDR2 sequences are KGHDR and SFDVKD. About this clone itself: Its antigen is currently unknown.

Using immunoSEQ multiplex PCR, the repertoire was profiled, and TCRdb retains in-frame clones only, with some absent. The table has 43,000 or so clones, about 70% seen once; the top ten hold 6.5% to 8.5%. V usage is TRBV24-1 and J usage is TRBJ2-3; the D gene could be TRBD1 or TRBD2 (5 bases each). The sequencing here drew on CD4+ T cells from PBMCs cultured without peptide, taken after COVID-19 vaccination. The sequence was obtained from a human donor who received a COVID-19 vaccine. The CDR3 protein is CATGGRGGTDTQYF. As DNA, the CDR3 is TGTGCCACCGGGGGAAGAGGAGGCACAGATACGCAGTATTTT.